This entry lists 26 T cell receptor beta chains sequenced from one sample in a study of shared T cell receptors in the human thymus. Measured with immunoSEQ multiplex PCR; TCRdb has only the in-frame clones, and not every one. Among some 700,000 clones, 70% to 90% were seen once, and the ten largest hold around 0.01%. Another study also made use of these data, one on human thymus T cells.

Sequenced: thymocytes. The receptors here all came from a girl less than two years old with a congenital heart defect.

The chain recombines TRBV27 with TRBJ2-1; 9 bases are shared with TRBD1. Germline assignment: CDR1 MNHEY and CDR2 SMNVEV (reference sequence). The V segment lost 8 bases and the J segment 9 bases; nucleotides outside the gene matches: 11. There are 14 residues in the CDR3. CDR3 amino acids: CASSTSDRGVEQFF. The CDR3 DNA sequence: TGTGCCAGCTCGACTTCGGACAGGGGAGTTGAGCAGTTCTTC.

CDR3: CASSMGQSPGAFF. CDR3 sequence (DNA): TGTGCCAGCAGCATGGGACAGTCTCCGGGAGCTTTCTTT. The chain combines TRBV5-4 with TRBJ1-1, with TRBD1 matching over 7 bases. The CDR3 consists of 13 residues. In germline, CDR1 is SGHNT, CDR2 YYREEE (reference sequence). V lost 4 bases, J lost 10 bases, and 10 bases stayed unmatched.

The count of this clone is one. The J gene is TRBJ2-3, the V gene TRBV6-6; maybe TRBD2 (7 bases). V was pared by 7 bases and J by 2 bases, with 13 bases between. The CDR3 runs to 14 residues. Germline lookup yields CDR1 MNHNY and CDR2 SVGAGI (reference sequence). CDR3: CASKGGAPTDTQYF. DNA for the CDR3: TGTGCCAGCAAAGGGGGGGCTCCCACAGATACGCAGTATTTT.

This rearrangement joins TRBV30 to TRBJ2-3, with TRBD2 identical over 16 bases. The CDR3 is 17 residues long. Trimming at V came to 1 base and at J to 6 bases, leaving 7 bases not matched to a gene. Looked up from germline, CDR1 is GTSNPN and CDR2 is SVGIG (reference sequence). CDR3 sequence (DNA): TGTGCCTGGAGTGAATTGGGACTAGCGGGGGGGCTGGATACGCAGTATTTT. Its protein is CAWSELGLAGGLDTQYF.

This clone appeared a single time. V gene TRBV27 combines with J gene TRBJ1-5, with a weak D call TRBD1 (6 bases). Germline V gene sequence: CDR1 MNHEY, CDR2 SMNVEV (reference sequence). V lost 8 bases and J 6 bases, leaving 23 bases between the germline ends. CDR3 length equals 16 residues. As DNA, the CDR3 is TGTGCCAGCGGGACACTTAACAGGGTAGGAGTTCAGCCCCAGCATTTT. Its translation is CASGTLNRVGVQPQHF.

The chain couples TRBV5-1 to TRBJ1-1; TRBD1 agrees at 8 bases. The ends lost 5 bases at V and 4 bases at J; junction bases unmatched: 10. The CDR3 contains 15 residues. Germline V gene lookup returns CDR1 SGHRS and CDR2 YFSETQ. For the CDR3, the DNA is TGCGCCAGCAGTCCCGCTCGGGACAGGACCACTGAAGCTTTCTTT. Translating it yields CASSPARDRTTEAFF.

The genes are TRBV6-1 and TRBJ2-1; D is unclear. Germline loops: CDR1 MNHNS, CDR2 SASEGT. V lost 5 bases and J 10 bases, leaving 12 bases between the germline ends. The length of the CDR3 is 12 residues. The CDR3 bases are TGTGCCAGCAGTCATCGAGAGTCCGAGCAGTTCTTC. The encoded protein is CASSHRESEQFF.

As for this clone: One end of the junction is discordant with germline, which a read error may explain. The chain uses TRBV18 and TRBJ1-2, with D perhaps matching TRBD1 (6 bases). Germline CDR1 reads KGHSH; CDR2 reads LQKENI. This CDR3 has 18 residues. CDR3 bases: TGTGCCAGCTCACCACGGTGGCAGGGACACCCTAACAACTATGGCTACACTTTC. Residues: CASSPRWQGHPNNYGYTF.

This rearrangement joins TRBV12-5 to TRBJ2-2; maybe TRBD1 (6 bases). Trimming stripped 0 bases from V and 4 bases from J, with 12 bases between. Germline CDR1 and CDR2: LGHNT and FRNRAP. There are 16 residues in the CDR3. CDR3 sequence (DNA): TGTGCTAGTGGTTTGGTTCGGGCAGGGGTCACCGGGGAGCTGTTTTTT. Protein: CASGLVRAGVTGELFF.

The chain carries TRBV28 and TRBJ1-6, with D possibly TRBD1 on 6 matching bases. In germline, CDR1 is MDHEN, CDR2 SYDVKM. The CDR3 extends over 23 amino acids. Trimming stripped 3 bases from V and 0 bases from J, with 30 bases between. The CDR3 DNA reads as TGTGCCAGCAGTTTTAAGCCCTATAGGTGGACAGATCCTCCCTCCTCCTATAATTCACCCCTCCACTTT. Protein sequence: CASSFKPYRWTDPPSSYNSPLHF.

The chain links TRBV11-2 to TRBJ2-7; possibly TRBD1 for D (6 bases). Germline lookup yields CDR1 SGHAT and CDR2 FQNNGV. The CDR3 contains 14 residues. Trimming stripped 6 bases from V and 0 bases from J, with 12 bases between. For the CDR3, the DNA is TGTGCCAGCAGTCGGACAGTTAGCTCCTACGAGCAGTACTTC. The encoded protein is CASSRTVSSYEQYF.

This clone was recorded only once. The chain has TRBV28 and TRBJ1-5; weak D call: TRBD1 (5 bases). Germline CDR1 MDHEN, CDR2 SYDVKM. CDR3 length: 16 amino acids. Trimming removed 10 bases from V and 3 bases from J, with 22 bases in between. The CDR3, as DNA: TGTGCCACCGACCAAATAGCGGGGCGGGCCAATCAGCCCCAGCATTTT. Translation: CATDQIAGRANQPQHF.

The J gene is TRBJ1-3, the V gene TRBV5-6; TRBD1 is a possible D gene (5 bases). Trimming stripped 0 bases from V and 4 bases from J, with 11 bases between. Germline values: CDR1 SGHDT, CDR2 YYEEEE. The CDR3 has 15 amino acids. In DNA form, the CDR3 reads TGTGCCAGCAGCTTGGTACAGGATAAGGGAAACACCATATATTTT. Protein product: CASSLVQDKGNTIYF. The full variable domain, completed using reference TRBV5-6 and TRBJ1-3, is DAGVTQSPTHLIKTRGQQVTLRCSPKSGHDTVSWYQQALGQGPQFIFQYYEEEERQRGNFPDRFSGHQFPNYSSELNVNALLLGDSALYLCASSLVQDKGNTIYFGEGSWLTVV.

The V call is TRBV19, the J call TRBJ2-7; D call uncertain. The CDR3 runs to 13 residues. V was clipped by 5 bases and J by 5 bases, with 13 bases between them. CDR1 LNHDA and CDR2 SQIVND come from the germline V gene (reference sequence). The DNA for the CDR3 is TGTGCCAGTAGTTCGAGTCTCCCTGACGAGCAGTACTTC. Its translation is CASSSSLPDEQYF.

The CDR3 DNA reads as TGCGCCAGCAGCCCCCTGGGACTTTATGGAAACACCATATATTTT. Protein: CASSPLGLYGNTIYF. The rearrangement joins TRBV4-1 to TRBJ1-3; D is possibly TRBD1 (5 bases). Germline V CDR1 and CDR2: MGHRA, YSYEKL. V was shortened by 4 bases and J by 3 bases, with 13 bases between the two germline ends. The CDR3 runs to 15 residues.

The rearrangement uses TRBV4-1 and TRBJ1-6; unclear D gene. Germline V gene sequence: CDR1 MGHRA, CDR2 YSYEKL. V shed 0 bases and J shed 14 bases, with 14 bases lying between them. This CDR3 has 14 residues. The chain's CDR3 is CASSQDQAVATLHF. As DNA, the CDR3 is TGCGCCAGCAGCCAAGACCAAGCGGTGGCGACCCTCCACTTT.

J is TRBJ1-2 and V is TRBV6-1, with 9 positions matching TRBD1. This CDR3 is 14 amino acids long. The germline gives CDR1 MNHNS, CDR2 SASEGT. Trimming removed 5 bases from V and 3 bases from J; junction bases left unmatched: 4. The CDR3 DNA sequence: TGTGCCAGCAGTCCCAGGACAGGGGACTATGGCTACACCTTC. Amino acid sequence: CASSPRTGDYGYTF.

V is TRBV7-9 and J is TRBJ2-7; 12 positions match TRBD1. J lost 6 bases, V lost 1 base, and 10 bases had no gene match. Germline assignment: CDR1 SEHNR and CDR2 FQNEAQ (reference sequence). The CDR3 extends over 17 amino acids. The CDR3 sequence: CASSLDPGTGGWFEQYF. CDR3 DNA sequence: TGTGCCAGCAGCTTAGACCCCGGGACAGGGGGCTGGTTCGAGCAGTACTTC.

The chain recombines TRBV5-1 with TRBJ2-3; perhaps TRBD1 as D (5 bases). V lost 0 bases, J lost 2 bases, and 13 bases lay in between. CDR3 size: 16 residues. The germline V gene has CDR1 SGHRS and CDR2 YFSETQ. CDR3 residues: CASSLVKDTDTDTQYF. DNA for the CDR3: TGCGCCAGCAGCTTGGTTAAGGACACAGACACAGATACGCAGTATTTT.

The chain employs TRBV18 and TRBJ1-4, with TRBD1 matching over 7 bases. The V gene end was trimmed by 4 bases and the J gene end by 4 bases; junction bases not matched to a gene: 18. This CDR3 is built from 19 residues. The germline V gene has CDR1 KGHSH and CDR2 LQKENI. CDR3 DNA sequence: TGTGCCAGCTCACGCCCCGGGACAGCCTCCCCCCGCAGTAATGAAAAACTGTTTTTT. This gives the protein CASSRPGTASPRSNEKLFF.

V usage is TRBV15 and J usage is TRBJ1-5; 12 bases line up with TRBD1. The CDR3 covers 21 residues. Germline CDR1 reads LNHNV; CDR2 reads YYDKDF (reference sequence). Trimming at V came to 0 bases and at J to 2 bases, leaving 14 bases not matched to a gene. The CDR3: CATSRDRRRDRGRMGNQPQHF. In DNA form, the CDR3 reads TGTGCCACCAGCAGAGATCGTCGCCGGGACAGGGGGCGGATGGGCAATCAGCCCCAGCATTTT.

This chain connects TRBV4-3 to TRBJ1-2; no definite D call. Deletions cut 2 bases from V and 0 bases from J, with 16 bases between. The CDR3 sequence is 17 residues long. CDR1 and CDR2 from the germline V gene are LGHNA and YSLEER. CDR3 coding DNA: TGCGCCAGCAGCCAAAGGCGGAGGGAGAGGCCTAACTATGGCTACACCTTC. Protein: CASSQRRRERPNYGYTF.

The count of this clone is one. The chain links TRBV5-6 to TRBJ2-3, with 10 bases aligning to TRBD1. The V gene's germline CDR1 is SGHDT and CDR2 YYEEEE. The J segment lost 6 bases and the V segment lost 2 bases, leaving 6 bases of the junction unmatched. CDR3 size: 15 residues. The CDR3 DNA reads TGTGCCAGCAGCTTAGGGGACAGGGGACAGGATACGCAGTATTTT. Its translation: CASSLGDRGQDTQYF. The whole variable domain, remainder taken from reference TRBV5-6 and TRBJ2-3, is DAGVTQSPTHLIKTRGQQVTLRCSPKSGHDTVSWYQQALGQGPQFIFQYYEEEERQRGNFPDRFSGHQFPNYSSELNVNALLLGDSALYLCASSLGDRGQDTQYFGPGTRLTVL.

The J gene is TRBJ1-1, the V gene TRBV2; D is perhaps TRBD1 (6 bases). CDR1 and CDR2 (germline): SNHLY, FYNNEI. This CDR3 region has 14 residues. V dropped 4 bases and J dropped 3 bases, with 12 bases sitting between them. CDR3 amino acids: CASSARGPDTEAFF. The CDR3 nucleotides are TGTGCCAGCAGTGCCAGGGGTCCGGACACTGAAGCTTTCTTT.

The rearrangement joins TRBV9 to TRBJ2-5, with TRBD2 identical over 9 bases. The junction had 6 bases not matched to a gene; V was cut back by 2 bases and J by 1 base. Germline V gene sequence: CDR1 SGDLS, CDR2 YYNGEE. This CDR3 has 16 residues. CDR3 nucleotides: TGTGCCAGCAGCGTCACCGGGACTAGCTCCCAAGAGACCCAGTACTTC. It encodes CASSVTGTSSQETQYF.

The chain recombines TRBV5-1 with TRBJ1-1; D perhaps matches TRBD1 (5 bases). This CDR3 spans 15 amino acids. In germline, CDR1 is SGHRS, CDR2 YFSETQ. Trimming took 4 bases from V and 3 from J, leaving 16 bases between them. The CDR3, as DNA: TGCGCCAGCAGCCCCCTCTCCCAGGGATACACTGAAGCTTTCTTT. This codes for CASSPLSQGYTEAFF.